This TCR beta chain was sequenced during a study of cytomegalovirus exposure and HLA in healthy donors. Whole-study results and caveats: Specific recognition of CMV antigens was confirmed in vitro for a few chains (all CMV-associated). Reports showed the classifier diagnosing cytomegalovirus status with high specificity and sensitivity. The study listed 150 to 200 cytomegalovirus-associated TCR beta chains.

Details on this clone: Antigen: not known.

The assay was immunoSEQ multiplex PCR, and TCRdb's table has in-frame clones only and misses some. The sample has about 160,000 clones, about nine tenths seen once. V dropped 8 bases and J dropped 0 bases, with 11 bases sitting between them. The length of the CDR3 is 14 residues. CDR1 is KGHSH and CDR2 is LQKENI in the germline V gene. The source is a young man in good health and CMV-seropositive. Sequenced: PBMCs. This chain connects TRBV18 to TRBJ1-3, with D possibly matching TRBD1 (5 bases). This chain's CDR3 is CASGGGTSGNTIYF. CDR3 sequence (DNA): TGTGCCAGCGGCGGGGGGACCTCTGGAAACACCATATATTTT.